The 32 T cell receptor beta chains listed next were all sequenced from one sample in a study of T cell repertoires in aging, cancer and after chemotherapy. Multiplex touch-down PCR with TRB-A/B primers amplified rearranged V-D-J TRB sequences. TCRdb re-derived calls from the multiplex PCR reads in MiXCR, one entry per CDR3 protein. Found here are fewer than 12,000 distinct CDR3 sequences, over 30% of them singletons; the top ten hold roughly 3%. TCR beta rearrangements were amplified from peripheral blood genomic DNA. Sequencing input: blood. These receptors originate from a human donor in good health.

This clonotype counts as medium-sized. The chain uses TRBV29-1 and TRBJ2-3; D gene ambiguous. The V end lost 7 bases, the J end lost 0 bases, and 14 bases lay between the germline ends. CDR3 length: 14 amino acids. The germline V gene has CDR1 SQVTM and CDR2 ANQGSEA. CDR3 in DNA: TGCAGCGCTACGCCAGGCTTCAGCACAGATACGCAGTATTTT. Residues: CSATPGFSTDTQYF.

By share, this clonotype ranks as medium-sized. The rearrangement uses TRBV29-1 and TRBJ2-1; maybe TRBD2 (6 bases). This CDR3 comprises 14 residues. Germline V gives CDR1 SQVTM, CDR2 ANQGSEA. The CDR3 nucleotides read TGCAGTGTTTCGGGAGAAGCCAGGGTGAATGAGCAGTTCTTC. Amino acids: CSVSGEARVNEQFF.

This clonotype ranks as medium-sized. This chain joins TRBV12-3 or TRBV12-4 and TRBJ2-1; maybe TRBD2 (5 bases). V was shortened by 5 bases and J by 5 bases, with 13 bases between the two germline ends. The CDR3 covers 14 residues. The CDR3 loop is CASSPGSLHNEQFF. For the CDR3, the DNA is TGTGCCAGCAGTCCGGGAAGCCTTCACAATGAGCAGTTCTTC.

This clonotype was recorded a few times. The V and J genes are TRBV19 and TRBJ1-2; 7 bases match TRBD1. V gave up 9 bases and J gave up 7 bases; unmatched junction bases: 14. CDR1 LNHDA and CDR2 SQIVND come from the germline V gene (reference sequence). The CDR3 is made up of 14 amino acids. The CDR3 is CASWPGGHRGGYTF. The CDR3 DNA reads as TGTGCCAGCTGGCCAGGGGGTCATCGGGGTGGCTACACCTTC.

This clonotype appeared a few times. This chain's CDR3 is CASSLTGGYEKLFF. CDR3 sequence (DNA): TGTGCCAGTAGTCTTACGGGAGGTTATGAAAAACTGTTTTTT. The rearrangement joins TRBV19 to TRBJ1-4; D gene uncertain. The CDR3 consists of 14 residues. The V end lost 5 bases, the J end lost 6 bases, and 13 bases lay between the germline ends. CDR1 LNHDA and CDR2 SQIVND come from the germline V gene (reference sequence).

The V gene is TRBV7-9, the J gene TRBJ2-7; D unclear. This CDR3 comprises 14 residues. Trimming removed 1 base at V and 2 bases at J, with 9 bases between. Germline lookup yields CDR1 SEHNR and CDR2 FQNEAQ (reference sequence). The CDR3 is CASSLVTGPYEQYF. In nucleotides, the CDR3 is TGTGCCAGCAGCTTAGTGACGGGTCCCTACGAGCAGTACTTC.

The chain uses TRBV18 and TRBJ1-3; 11 bases align to TRBD1. J lost 1 base, V lost 5 bases, and 4 bases had no gene match. CDR3 length: 16 residues. In germline, CDR1 is KGHSH, CDR2 LQKENI. The CDR3 spells CASSFGQGASGNTIYF. CDR3 DNA sequence: TGTGCCAGCTCATTCGGACAGGGGGCGTCTGGAAACACCATATATTTT.

This clonotype was seen only a few times. An end of the junction differs from the germline gene, which may be a read error. The chain joins TRBV5-1 to TRBJ1-5; the D is unclear. Germline V gene sequence: CDR1 SGHRS, CDR2 YFSETQ. The CDR3 spans 15 residues. The DNA of the CDR3 is TGTGCCAGAAGCTTGTGTAGGGTGAGGAATCAGCCCCAGCATTTT. This sequence encodes CARSLCRVRNQPQHF.

This chain uses TRBV19 with TRBJ2-1; 9 nucleotides align to TRBD1. Unmatched junction bases numbered 9, after V lost 2 bases and J lost 7 bases. The length of the CDR3 is 16 residues. Germline values: CDR1 LNHDA, CDR2 SQIVND (reference sequence). The CDR3 region is CASSISGQGVGNEQFF. The CDR3 DNA is TGTGCCAGTAGTATATCGGGACAGGGTGTCGGTAATGAGCAGTTCTTC.

This clonotype occurred a few times. V and J are TRBV19 and TRBJ1-3, with D perhaps matching TRBD1 (5 bases). The germline V gene encodes CDR1 LNHDA and CDR2 SQIVND (reference sequence). V lost 3 bases, J lost 0 bases, and 9 bases lay in between. This CDR3 comprises 15 residues. The CDR3 DNA is TGTGCCAGTAGTATCGGTCAGGGCTCTGGAAACACCATATATTTT. Its protein is CASSIGQGSGNTIYF.

Only one count was recorded for this clonotype. One junction end disagrees with the germline gene, perhaps due to a read error. The chain recombines TRBV6-1 with TRBJ2-1, with TRBD2 matching over 9 bases. Germline CDR1 is MNHNS and CDR2 is SASEGT. This CDR3 has 14 residues. The CDR3 reads CASTASGNYNKQFF. DNA for the CDR3: TGTGCCAGCACGGCTAGCGGGAACTACAATAAGCAGTTCTTC.

The J gene is TRBJ2-7, the V gene TRBV12-3 or TRBV12-4; D unresolved. The CDR3 is 15 amino acids. V gave up 5 bases and J gave up 4 bases, with 18 bases separating them. CDR3 DNA sequence: TGTGCCAGCAGTCCGAGACAAAGGCTTCGGTACGAGCAGTACTTC. Translated: CASSPRQRLRYEQYF.

This clonotype was seen a handful of times. The chain carries TRBV18 and TRBJ2-5; D is uncertain. CDR3 size: 11 residues. Germline V gene sequence: CDR1 KGHSH, CDR2 LQKENI. The ends were cut back, 2 bases at V and 3 bases at J, with 1 base in the middle. This CDR3 reads CASSPEETQYF. CDR3 sequence (DNA): TGTGCCAGCTCACCAGAAGAGACCCAGTACTTC.

This clonotype turned up a few times. This rearrangement joins TRBV27 to TRBJ2-7; 8 bases match TRBD2. J gave up 3 bases and V 6 bases, and 13 bases lay outside the gene matches. From germline, CDR1 is MNHEY and CDR2 SMNVEV (reference sequence). The CDR3 has 16 residues. CDR3 nucleotide sequence: TGTGCCAGCAGACTCGCTTCCGGGACTAGTAGCTACGAGCAGTACTTC. Protein sequence: CASRLASGTSSYEQYF.

This clonotype has only a few counts. The rearrangement joins TRBV19 to TRBJ1-2; 7 positions match TRBD1. This CDR3 comprises 16 residues. CDR1 is LNHDA, CDR2 SQIVND, per germline (reference sequence). The V and J ends lost 5 bases and 2 bases, in that order; junction bases with no gene match: 11. The DNA of the CDR3 is TGTGCCAGTAGTCCCTGGACAGGCCACCAGAACTATGGCTACACCTTC. Residues: CASSPWTGHQNYGYTF.

This clonotype is medium-sized (0.01 to 0.1%). The J gene is TRBJ2-2, the V gene TRBV29-1; D not resolved. V was shortened by 6 bases and J by 8 bases, with 10 bases between the two germline ends. This CDR3 contains 11 residues. Germline V CDR1 and CDR2: SQVTM, ANQGSEA. The CDR3 DNA sequence: TGCAGCGTCGTCCTCCGTGGGGAGCTGTTTTTT. Translated: CSVVLRGELFF.

The chain joins TRBV12-3 or TRBV12-4 to TRBJ1-2; TRBD1 aligns across 10 bases. With V trimmed by 6 bases and J by 9 bases, 10 bases remained unmatched. The CDR3 is 14 amino acids. Here the CDR3 DNA reads TGTGCCAGCAGCGAGTGGACAGGGGGAGACCGCTACACCTTC. Translating gives CASSEWTGGDRYTF.

By frequency in the sample, this clonotype is medium-sized. The chain has TRBV11-3 and TRBJ2-7; D tentatively fits TRBD1 or TRBD2 (6 bases each). V lost 3 bases and J lost 2, with 11 bases in between. The germline V gene has CDR1 SGHNT and CDR2 YENEEA. The CDR3 consists of 14 residues. The CDR3 DNA reads as TGTGCCAGCAGCTTTGACGGGGGCACCTACGAGCAGTACTTC. Protein product: CASSFDGGTYEQYF.

The chain uses TRBV5-5 and TRBJ2-7, with D possibly matching TRBD2 (5 bases). Germline V gene sequence: CDR1 SGHKS, CDR2 YYEKEE (reference sequence). Trimming stripped 3 bases from V and 2 bases from J, with 9 bases between. The CDR3 runs to 13 residues. For the CDR3, the DNA is TGTGCCAGCAGCTACGGGGTGGCCTACGAGCAGTACTTC. This translates into CASSYGVAYEQYF.

The chain recombines TRBV28 with TRBJ2-2; TRBD1 aligns across 8 bases. This CDR3 has 14 amino acids. CDR1 MDHEN and CDR2 SYDVKM come from the germline V gene. The ends lost 5 bases at V and 7 bases at J; junction bases unmatched: 6. Here the CDR3 reads CASSPGQESGELFF. CDR3 DNA: TGTGCCAGCAGTCCGGGACAGGAGAGCGGGGAGCTGTTTTTT.

This chain joins TRBV12-3 or TRBV12-4 and TRBJ2-1; 12 positions agree with TRBD1. This CDR3 is built from 19 residues. V lost 8 bases and J lost 4; bases outside the gene matches: 18. The CDR3 loop reads CASSQHPGQGAGGYNEQFF. The CDR3 nucleotides are TGTGCCAGCTCCCAACACCCGGGACAGGGGGCCGGTGGGTACAATGAGCAGTTCTTC.

CDR3 sequence reads: CASSLTTGVRNEQFF. CDR3 coding DNA: TGTGCCAGCAGTTTAACAACAGGGGTCAGGAATGAGCAGTTCTTC. The V call is TRBV27, the J call TRBJ2-1, with 7 bases lining up with TRBD1. Germline lookup yields CDR1 MNHEY and CDR2 SMNVEV (reference sequence). J gave up 7 bases and V 2 bases, and 8 bases lay outside the gene matches. There are 15 residues in the CDR3.

This chain links TRBV12-3 or TRBV12-4 with TRBJ2-3, with 9 nucleotides matching TRBD2. V trimming: 0 bases; J trimming: 0 bases; junction bases outside the gene matches: 1. CDR3 length equals 16 residues. The CDR3 DNA follows: TGTGCCAGCAGTTTAGCGGGACTAGCTAGCACAGATACGCAGTATTTT. Translation gives CASSLAGLASTDTQYF.

This clonotype was seen only a few times. The chain links TRBV12-3 or TRBV12-4 to TRBJ2-1, with a tentative D call TRBD1 (5 bases). The V end was cut by 8 bases, the J end by 7 bases, with 21 bases between. This CDR3 region has 15 residues. The CDR3 reads CASSVGQGPWNEQFF. The CDR3 DNA is TGTGCCAGCTCCGTGGGGCAGGGCCCGTGGAATGAGCAGTTCTTC.

In its sample, this clonotype is medium-sized. The chain has TRBV5-4 and TRBJ2-2; D unresolved. The CDR3 is 12 residues long. V lost 2 bases and J 6 bases, leaving 5 bases between the germline ends. Germline assignment: CDR1 SGHNT and CDR2 YYREEE (reference sequence). CDR3 protein: CASSFNSGELFF. CDR3 DNA: TGTGCCAGCAGCTTTAACTCCGGGGAGCTGTTTTTT.

The J gene is TRBJ2-1, the V gene TRBV6-1; TRBD2 is a possible D gene (5 bases). V lost 4 bases to trimming and J lost 12 bases, with 13 bases between them. CDR1 MNHNS and CDR2 SASEGT come from the germline V gene. CDR3 length: 12 residues. The CDR3 sequence: CASSVELVWQFF. The DNA of the CDR3 is TGTGCCAGCAGTGTAGAACTAGTCTGGCAGTTCTTC.

This sequence joins TRBV6-2 or TRBV6-3 and TRBJ2-7; D tentatively reads TRBD1 or TRBD2 (5 bases each). V lost 5 bases and J lost 5, with 10 bases in between. The germline V gene encodes CDR1 MNHEY and CDR2 SVGEGT. The CDR3 loop spans 12 amino acids. The CDR3 is CASSLRDHEQYF. For the CDR3, the DNA is TGTGCCAGCAGTCTCAGGGACCACGAGCAGTACTTC.

This clonotype has only a few counts. The V and J genes are TRBV6-5 and TRBJ2-1, with D unresolved. The V end lost 2 bases, the J end lost 5 bases, and 4 bases lay between the germline ends. The CDR3 runs 12 residues. From germline, CDR1 is MNHEY and CDR2 SVGAGI. The CDR3 region is CASSYRDNEQFF. The CDR3 DNA reads as TGTGCCAGCAGTTACAGGGACAATGAGCAGTTCTTC.

This clonotype has only a few counts. The gene calls are TRBV6-5 and TRBJ2-2; D is possibly TRBD2 (5 bases). The CDR3 totals 12 residues. Germline lookup yields CDR1 MNHEY and CDR2 SVGAGI. Trimming shortened V by 7 bases and J by 8 bases, and 11 bases separated the two germline ends. This chain's CDR3 is CASTPEVGELFF. The CDR3 nucleotides read TGTGCCAGCACCCCGGAGGTTGGGGAGCTGTTTTTT.

In its sample, this clonotype ranks as medium-sized. J is TRBJ2-1 and V is TRBV27; 8 bases map to TRBD2. The length of the CDR3 is 16 residues. V was pared by 5 bases and J by 8 bases, with 14 bases of the junction left unmatched. Germline V gives CDR1 MNHEY, CDR2 SMNVEV (reference sequence). In DNA, the CDR3 is TGTGCCAGCAGTCACTCAGCGGGAGACGTTCACGATGAGCAGTTCTTC. Translation: CASSHSAGDVHDEQFF.

As to this clonotype: This may arise from a read error, as a much more abundant clone is one base away. The DNA of the CDR3 is TGTGCCAGAAGTACCCAGACAGAAGCTACGACCCAGTACTTC. Protein: CARSTQTEATTQYF. The chain carries TRBV19 and TRBJ2-7, with D perhaps TRBD1 (5 bases). Judging by the DNA end, TRBJ2-5 fits better; the J call may be wrong. CDR3 length: 14 residues. Germline V gene lookup returns CDR1 LNHDA and CDR2 SQIVND (reference sequence).

This chain uses TRBV12-3 or TRBV12-4 with TRBJ1-1; perhaps TRBD1 as D (5 bases). The CDR3 is 12 residues long. V lost 2 bases, J lost 10 bases, and 11 bases lay in between. CDR3 coding DNA: TGTGCCAGCAGTTTAAGCGCGGGGGGAGCTTTCTTT. This codes for CASSLSAGGAFF.